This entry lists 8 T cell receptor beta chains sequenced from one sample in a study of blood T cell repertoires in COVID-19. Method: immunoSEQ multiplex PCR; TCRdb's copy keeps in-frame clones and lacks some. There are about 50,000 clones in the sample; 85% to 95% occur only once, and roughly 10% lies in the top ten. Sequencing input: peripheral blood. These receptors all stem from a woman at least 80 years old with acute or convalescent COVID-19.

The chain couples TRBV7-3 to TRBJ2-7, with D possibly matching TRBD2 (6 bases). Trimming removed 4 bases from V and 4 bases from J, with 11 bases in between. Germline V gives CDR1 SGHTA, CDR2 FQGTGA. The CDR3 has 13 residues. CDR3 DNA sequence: TGTGCCAGCAGCTGGGGGGACGGTTACGAGCAGTACTTC. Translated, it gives CASSWGDGYEQYF.

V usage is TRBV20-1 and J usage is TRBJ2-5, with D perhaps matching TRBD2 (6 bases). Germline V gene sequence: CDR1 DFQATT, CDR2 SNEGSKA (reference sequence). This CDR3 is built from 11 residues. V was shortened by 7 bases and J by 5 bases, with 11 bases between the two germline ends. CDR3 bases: TGCAGTGGCACGGGAGAGGAGACCCAGTACTTC. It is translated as CSGTGEETQYF.

The CDR3 region has the DNA TGTGCCAGCAGCCTTATCGAATGCGAGCGGGATTGGACAGATACGCAGTATTTT. It translates to CASSLIECERDWTDTQYF. The chain recombines TRBV3-1 (or the pseudogene TRBV3-2) with TRBJ2-3; TRBD2 agrees at 7 bases. The CDR3 is 18 residues long. CDR1 is LGHDT and CDR2 is YNNKEL in the germline V gene (reference sequence). With V trimmed by 4 bases and J by 3 bases, 16 bases remained unmatched.

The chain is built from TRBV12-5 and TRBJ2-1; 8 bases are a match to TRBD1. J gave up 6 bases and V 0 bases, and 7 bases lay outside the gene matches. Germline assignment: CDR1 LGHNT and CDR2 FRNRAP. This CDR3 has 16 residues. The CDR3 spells CASGLVLDRAGNEQFF. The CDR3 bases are TGTGCTAGTGGTTTGGTCCTGGACAGGGCGGGCAATGAGCAGTTCTTC.

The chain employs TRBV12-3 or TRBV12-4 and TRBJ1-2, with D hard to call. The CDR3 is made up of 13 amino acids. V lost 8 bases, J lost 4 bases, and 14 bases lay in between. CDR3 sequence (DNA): TGTGCCAGCCAGGTCGGGGATACCTATGGCTACACCTTC. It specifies CASQVGDTYGYTF.

The CDR3 protein is CATSKGSPGTGYRRNQPQHF. The CDR3 DNA is TGTGCCACCAGCAAAGGAAGTCCAGGGACAGGGTATCGTCGCAATCAGCCCCAGCATTTT. V is TRBV15 and J is TRBJ1-5; 9 bases are shared with TRBD1. V gave up 4 bases and J gave up 2 bases; unmatched junction bases: 18. CDR1 and CDR2 from the germline V gene are LNHNV and YYDKDF (reference sequence). CDR3 length: 20 amino acids. Looking up the rest from reference TRBV15 and TRBJ1-5 gives the full variable domain: DAMVIQNPRYQVTQFGKPVTLSCSQTLNHNVMYWYQQKSSQAPKLLFHYYDKDFNNEADTPDNFQSRRPNTSFCFLDIRSPGLGDTAMYLCATSKGSPGTGYRRNQPQHFGDGTRLSIL.

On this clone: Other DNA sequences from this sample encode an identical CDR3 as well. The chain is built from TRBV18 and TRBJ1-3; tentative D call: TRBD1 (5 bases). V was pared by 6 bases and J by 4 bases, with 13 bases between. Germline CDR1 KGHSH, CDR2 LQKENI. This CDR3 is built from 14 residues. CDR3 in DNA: TGTGCCAGCTCCCCCCAAGGGGCAGGAAACACCATATATTTT. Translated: CASSPQGAGNTIYF. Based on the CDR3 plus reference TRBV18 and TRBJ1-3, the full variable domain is NAGVMQNPRHLVRRRGQEARLRCSPMKGHSHVYWYRQLPEEGLKFMVYLQKENIIDESGMPKERFSAEFPKEGPSILRIQQVVRGDSAAYFCASSPQGAGNTIYFGEGSWLTVV.

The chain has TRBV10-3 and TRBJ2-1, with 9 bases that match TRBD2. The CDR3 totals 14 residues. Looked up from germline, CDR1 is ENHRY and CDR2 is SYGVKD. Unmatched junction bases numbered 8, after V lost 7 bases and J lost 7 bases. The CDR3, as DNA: TGTGCCATCAATAATCGGCTAGCGGGGAATGAGCAGTTCTTC. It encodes CAINNRLAGNEQFF.